The next 7 T cell receptor beta chains were all read from a single sample in a study of CD8+ T cells in alopecia areata. RNA was isolated and reverse transcribed to cDNA, the sequencing template. Some clones are missing from TCRdb's copy, which holds only in-frame ones; the method was immunoSEQ multiplex PCR. The sample includes fewer than 150,000 clones, 58% of them seen just once. This material consisted of CD4+ T cells sorted from blood, taken at week 0. Every receptor here comes from a human donor with alopecia areata.

The V gene is TRBV6-6, the J gene TRBJ2-7; 10 bases line up with TRBD1. Germline-derived CDR1 and CDR2 are MNHNY and SVGAGI (reference sequence). J was trimmed by 5 bases and V by 0 bases; bases with no gene match: 4. There are 15 residues in the CDR3. The CDR3 DNA reads as TGTGCCAGCAGTTACTCCGACAGGGGGCGGGACGAGCAGTACTTC. Translated, it gives CASSYSDRGRDEQYF.

This clone was counted only a few times. This chain joins TRBV2 and TRBJ2-3; no definite D call. Germline values: CDR1 SNHLY, CDR2 FYNNEI. V was pared by 8 bases and J by 0 bases, with 12 bases between. The CDR3 has 14 residues. This chain's CDR3 is CASLAAASTDTQYF. The CDR3 DNA follows: TGTGCCAGCCTGGCGGCGGCTAGCACAGATACGCAGTATTTT.

The rearrangement uses TRBV5-1 and TRBJ2-5; 9 nucleotides match TRBD1. J gave up 0 bases and V 2 bases, and 2 bases lay outside the gene matches. The CDR3 has 15 residues. Germline V lookup: CDR1 SGHRS, CDR2 YFSETQ. The CDR3 nucleotides are TGCGCCAGCAGCTTAGGGACAGGGCACCAAGAGACCCAGTACTTC. Translated, it gives CASSLGTGHQETQYF.

As concerns this clone: The CDR3 does not close with the conserved phenylalanine or tryptophan, likely indicating a read error. Because the CDR3's place on the DNA is in doubt, the DNA is left out and the CDR3 is given as listed by TCRdb. The genes are TRBV28 and TRBJ2-3. The CDR3 is 11 amino acids long, termini counted. Germline V gene lookup returns CDR1 MDHEN and CDR2 SYDVKM. The CDR3 spells CASRGEGATDL.

This clone was detected a few times. The chain combines TRBV6-5 with TRBJ2-1; TRBD2 matches 10 bases. Germline loops: CDR1 MNHEY, CDR2 SVGAGI. This CDR3 is 15 amino acids long. The V gene end was trimmed by 5 bases and the J gene end by 4 bases; junction bases not matched to a gene: 5. CDR3: CASSLRTSGYNEQFF. CDR3 bases: TGTGCCAGCAGTCTCCGGACTAGCGGATACAATGAGCAGTTCTTC.

The rearrangement joins TRBV18 to TRBJ2-5, with 7 bases lining up with TRBD2. The V gene end was trimmed by 3 bases and the J gene end by 5 bases; junction bases not matched to a gene: 12. The CDR3 runs to 16 residues. Germline lookup yields CDR1 KGHSH and CDR2 LQKENI. The chain's CDR3 is CASSPTRGGTLETQYF. The CDR3 DNA reads TGTGCCAGCTCACCCACCCGGGGAGGGACCTTGGAGACCCAGTACTTC.

This clone was seen a handful of times. The rearrangement links TRBV15 to TRBJ2-7, with TRBD1 matching over 9 bases. J lost 6 bases, V lost 3 bases, and 6 bases had no gene match. The CDR3 is 14 residues long. Germline V gene lookup returns CDR1 LNHNV and CDR2 YYDKDF (reference sequence). The DNA of the CDR3 is TGTGCCACCAGCAGGGGGGACAGGGCCTCCGAGCAGTACTTC. Protein sequence: CATSRGDRASEQYF.